Listed below are T cell receptor beta chains from one sample, sequenced in a study of T-cell reconstitution after alpha-beta-depleted transplantation in children. TCRdb recomputed calls from the PCR reads with MiXCR, one row per CDR3 protein. The table includes around 200,000 distinct CDR3 sequences, under 20% detected once. The sequences come from PBMCs, mostly from graft donor cells, collected 360 days after TCRalphabeta/CD19-depleted stem cell transplant. These receptors were collected from a male patient between 2 and 15 years old who had a stem cell transplant for acute lymphoblastic leukemia, so the T cells may come from the graft donor. Both conserved end residues are part of each CDR3. D genes are given only for firm matches. Expanded clones are given a class, and other clones once, few, many or no size at all.

V gene: TRBV5-1; clone size: few; D gene: TRBD1; J gene: TRBJ2-7; CDR3 DNA: TGCGCCAGCAGCTTGGCCAAGGGCGGACAGGGTTACAACGAGCAGTACTTC; CDR3 protein: CASSLAKGGQGYNEQYF
V gene: TRBV15; clone size: many; D gene: NA; J gene: TRBJ2-7; CDR3 DNA: TGTGCCACCAGCAGGACGGGACGGAGCCCCTACGAGCAGTACTTC; CDR3 protein: CATSRTGRSPYEQYF
V gene: TRBV11-2; clone size: NA; D gene: NA; J gene: TRBJ2-6; CDR3 DNA: TGTGCCAGCAGCTTAGGGGACGGATTCTCTGGGGCCAACGTCCTGACTTTC; CDR3 protein: CASSLGDGFSGANVLTF
V gene: TRBV11-2; clone size: few; D gene: TRBD2; J gene: TRBJ2-1; CDR3 DNA: TGTGCCAGCAGCCCCCGGACTAGCGGGGGGTACAATGAGCAGTTCTTC; CDR3 protein: CASSPRTSGGYNEQFF
V gene: TRBV7-9; clone size: NA; D gene: NA; J gene: TRBJ2-2; CDR3 DNA: TGTGCCAGCAGCTTGCTCCCGAACACCGGGGAGCTGTTTTTT; CDR3 protein: CASSLLPNTGELFF
V gene: TRBV7-9; clone size: NA; D gene: TRBD1; J gene: TRBJ1-1; CDR3 DNA: TGTGCCAGCAGCGCAAGACAGGGTGGGAACACTGAAGCTTTCTTT; CDR3 protein: CASSARQGGNTEAFF
V gene: TRBV29-1; clone size: NA; D gene: NA; J gene: TRBJ1-1; CDR3 DNA: TGCAGCGTTGCGTCCGGGAACACTGAAGCTTTCTTT; CDR3 protein: CSVASGNTEAFF
V gene: TRBV5-1; clone size: few; D gene: TRBD1; J gene: TRBJ2-1; CDR3 DNA: TGCGCCAGCAGCTCGCCGGGACAGGGGTCCTACAATGAGCAGTTCTTC; CDR3 protein: CASSSPGQGSYNEQFF
V gene: TRBV6-2/TRBV6-3; clone size: few; D gene: TRBD1; J gene: TRBJ1-1; CDR3 DNA: TGTGCCAGCAGTCCCCGACAGGGGGCTTACACTGAAGCTTTCTTT; CDR3 protein: CASSPRQGAYTEAFF
V gene: TRBV12-3/TRBV12-4; clone size: few; D gene: TRBD2; J gene: TRBJ2-7; CDR3 DNA: TGTGCCAGCAGTTTGGGAGGGTTGGCCGAGCAGTACTTC; CDR3 protein: CASSLGGLAEQYF
V gene: TRBV5-1; clone size: NA; D gene: NA; J gene: TRBJ2-7; CDR3 DNA: TGCGCCAGCAGCGCTACCGGGACTCGCAGCTCCTACGAGCAGTACTTC; CDR3 protein: CASSATGTRSSYEQYF
V gene: TRBV20-1; clone size: NA; D gene: NA; J gene: TRBJ2-7; CDR3 DNA: TGCAGTGCTGATCAGTGGTTATCCTACGAGCAGTACTTC; CDR3 protein: CSADQWLSYEQYF
V gene: TRBV7-2; clone size: NA; D gene: NA; J gene: TRBJ1-1; CDR3 DNA: TGTGCCAGCAGCTTCTGGGACACTGAAGCTTTCTTT; CDR3 protein: CASSFWDTEAFF
V gene: TRBV5-1; clone size: NA; D gene: NA; J gene: TRBJ1-4; CDR3 DNA: TGCGCCAGCAGCTTGGGGCGTTACCGGGAGGTGAATGAAAAACTGTTTTTT; CDR3 protein: CASSLGRYREVNEKLFF
V gene: TRBV4-1; clone size: NA; D gene: NA; J gene: TRBJ2-7; CDR3 DNA: TGCGCCAGCAGCCAAGAGTCGGTGTCGGGGAGAAGCTACGAGCAGTACTTC; CDR3 protein: CASSQESVSGRSYEQYF
V gene: TRBV27; clone size: NA; D gene: TRBD2; J gene: TRBJ2-3; CDR3 DNA: TGTGCCAGCAGTTTATCAACTAGCGGATACACAGATACGCAGTATTTT; CDR3 protein: CASSLSTSGYTDTQYF
V gene: TRBV25-1; clone size: few; D gene: TRBD1; J gene: TRBJ1-3; CDR3 DNA: TGTGCCAGCAGTGCGGACAGGGTCTCTGGAAACACCATATATTTT; CDR3 protein: CASSADRVSGNTIYF
V gene: TRBV5-1; clone size: many; D gene: TRBD2; J gene: TRBJ2-2; CDR3 DNA: TGCGCCAGCAGCGGGACTAGGACCGGGGAGCTGTTTTTT; CDR3 protein: CASSGTRTGELFF
V gene: TRBV9; clone size: few; D gene: NA; J gene: TRBJ2-4; CDR3 DNA: TGTGCCAGCAGCGTAGAGGACTGGGGTATTCAGTACTTC; CDR3 protein: CASSVEDWGIQYF
V gene: TRBV7-3; clone size: many; D gene: NA; J gene: TRBJ1-5; CDR3 DNA: TGTGCCAGCAGCTTAGGGGCTGGGCAGCCCCAGCATTTT; CDR3 protein: CASSLGAGQPQHF
V gene: TRBV12-3/TRBV12-4; clone size: many; D gene: NA; J gene: TRBJ2-3; CDR3 DNA: TGTGCCAGCAGACCCGTACCCGGTGCTAGCACAGATACGCAGTATTTT; CDR3 protein: CASRPVPGASTDTQYF
V gene: TRBV28; clone size: few; D gene: TRBD1; J gene: TRBJ2-2; CDR3 DNA: TGTGCCAGCAGTTTGGGGGGACAGGGGATCACCGGGGAGCTGTTTTTT; CDR3 protein: CASSLGGQGITGELFF
V gene: TRBV12-3/TRBV12-4; clone size: few; D gene: TRBD1; J gene: TRBJ1-1; CDR3 DNA: TGTGCCAGCAGTCGGGACAGGGGATTTATTGAAGCTTTCTTT; CDR3 protein: CASSRDRGFIEAFF
V gene: TRBV7-2; clone size: NA; D gene: TRBD2; J gene: TRBJ2-3; CDR3 DNA: TGTGCCAGCAGCTTAGAAGGGAGGGTCACAGATACGCAGTATTTT; CDR3 protein: CASSLEGRVTDTQYF
V gene: TRBV3-1; clone size: once; D gene: NA; J gene: TRBJ2-7; CDR3 DNA: TGTGCCAGCAGCCAAAGACAGCTCACCTACTCCTACGAGCAGTACTTC; CDR3 protein: CASSQRQLTYSYEQYF
V gene: TRBV12-3/TRBV12-4; clone size: NA; D gene: TRBD2; J gene: TRBJ2-1; CDR3 DNA: TGTGCCAGTTCCGTAGCGGGCCCCTACAATGAGCAGTTCTTC; CDR3 protein: CASSVAGPYNEQFF
V gene: TRBV19; clone size: NA; D gene: NA; J gene: TRBJ2-5; CDR3 DNA: TGTGCCAGTGAACTAGTCCCCCAACAAGAGACCCAGTACTTC; CDR3 protein: CASELVPQQETQYF
V gene: TRBV10-3; clone size: few; D gene: TRBD1; J gene: TRBJ1-1; CDR3 DNA: TGTGCCATCAGTGAGTCCGGACAGGGACGCACTGAAGCTTTCTTT; CDR3 protein: CAISESGQGRTEAFF
V gene: TRBV5-1; clone size: NA; D gene: NA; J gene: TRBJ2-4; CDR3 DNA: TGCGCCAGCAGCTTGGCCGGCCAAAACATTCAGTACTTC; CDR3 protein: CASSLAGQNIQYF
V gene: TRBV6-1; clone size: NA; D gene: NA; J gene: TRBJ2-2; CDR3 DNA: TGTGCCAGCAGCTTTGTCGGGTTCACCGGGGAGCTGTTTTTT; CDR3 protein: CASSFVGFTGELFF
V gene: TRBV19; clone size: NA; D gene: NA; J gene: TRBJ2-1; CDR3 DNA: TGTGCCAGTAGTATGTCCCAGGCTGGTGAGCAGTTCTTC; CDR3 protein: CASSMSQAGEQFF
V gene: TRBV12-3/TRBV12-4; clone size: few; D gene: NA; J gene: TRBJ1-5; CDR3 DNA: TGTGCCAGCAGCCCTACAGGAGGCGACCAGCCCCAGCATTTT; CDR3 protein: CASSPTGGDQPQHF
V gene: TRBV29-1; clone size: few; D gene: NA; J gene: TRBJ2-7; CDR3 DNA: TGCAGCGTTGAAGAGGGAACGAAATACGAGCAGTACTTC; CDR3 protein: CSVEEGTKYEQYF
V gene: TRBV20-1; clone size: few; D gene: NA; J gene: TRBJ1-5; CDR3 DNA: TGCAGTGCTAGAAAAGACGCGGACAATCAGCCCCAGCATTTT; CDR3 protein: CSARKDADNQPQHF
V gene: TRBV19; clone size: few; D gene: TRBD1; J gene: TRBJ2-3; CDR3 DNA: TGTGCCAGTAGTACAAGGGACAGAGAACGCACAGATACGCAGTATTTT; CDR3 protein: CASSTRDRERTDTQYF
V gene: TRBV5-1; clone size: few; D gene: NA; J gene: TRBJ1-1; CDR3 DNA: TGCGCCAGCAGTCAGGGAATGGGGAACACTGAAGCTTTCTTT; CDR3 protein: CASSQGMGNTEAFF
V gene: TRBV4-3; clone size: once; D gene: NA; J gene: TRBJ2-6; CDR3 DNA: TGCGCCAGCAGCCAAGATTATTCAGGGGGGGGACGTCCTGGGGCCAACGTCCTGACTTTC; CDR3 protein: CASSQDYSGGGRPGANVLTF
V gene: TRBV12-5; clone size: few; D gene: NA; J gene: TRBJ2-1; CDR3 DNA: TGTGCTAGTGGTTTGCGGTGGGTGGAGGATGAGCAGTTCTTC; CDR3 protein: CASGLRWVEDEQFF
V gene: TRBV29-1; clone size: few; D gene: TRBD1; J gene: TRBJ1-1; CDR3 DNA: TGCAGCGTTACAGGGGCCAACACTGAAGCTTTCTTT; CDR3 protein: CSVTGANTEAFF
V gene: TRBV5-1; clone size: many; D gene: TRBD1; J gene: TRBJ2-5; CDR3 DNA: TGCGCCAGCAGCCCGGGGACAGTTTTCGAGACCCAGTACTTC; CDR3 protein: CASSPGTVFETQYF
V gene: TRBV29-1; clone size: many; D gene: TRBD1; J gene: TRBJ2-5; CDR3 DNA: TGCAGCGTTGATAGTCAGGGGGCAATCGGTGGGGAGACCCAGTACTTC; CDR3 protein: CSVDSQGAIGGETQYF
V gene: TRBV5-1; clone size: few; D gene: NA; J gene: TRBJ2-7; CDR3 DNA: TGCGCCAGCAGCGCGGAATCCGAGCAGTACTTC; CDR3 protein: CASSAESEQYF
V gene: TRBV9; clone size: few; D gene: NA; J gene: TRBJ2-5; CDR3 DNA: TGTGCCAGCAGCCGTAGTGGTCGGGTTGTGACCCAGTACTTC; CDR3 protein: CASSRSGRVVTQYF
V gene: TRBV29-1; clone size: NA; D gene: NA; J gene: TRBJ2-5; CDR3 DNA: TGCAGCGTTGAAATGCCAGGAGGGTACCAAGAGACCCAGTACTTC; CDR3 protein: CSVEMPGGYQETQYF
V gene: TRBV19; clone size: NA; D gene: NA; J gene: TRBJ2-3; CDR3 DNA: TGTGCCAGTAGTATGGGCAGCCGCACAGATACGCAGTATTTT; CDR3 protein: CASSMGSRTDTQYF
V gene: TRBV11-3; clone size: NA; D gene: TRBD2; J gene: TRBJ2-2; CDR3 DNA: TGTGCCAGCAGCTTAGTACGACTAGCGGGATCCACCGGGGAGCTGTTTTTT; CDR3 protein: CASSLVRLAGSTGELFF
V gene: TRBV12-3/TRBV12-4; clone size: few; D gene: NA; J gene: TRBJ1-1; CDR3 DNA: TGTGCCAGCAGTCCCGATGCTGAAGCTTTCTTT; CDR3 protein: CASSPDAEAFF
V gene: TRBV29-1; clone size: few; D gene: NA; J gene: TRBJ2-2; CDR3 DNA: TGCAGCGTTGATGGCGGCTTGAACACCGGGGAGCTGTTTTTT; CDR3 protein: CSVDGGLNTGELFF
V gene: TRBV20-1; clone size: NA; D gene: NA; J gene: TRBJ2-3; CDR3 DNA: TGCAGTGCTTATGAGGGGGGTGAAGATACGCAGTATTTT; CDR3 protein: CSAYEGGEDTQYF
V gene: TRBV20-1; clone size: NA; D gene: TRBD1; J gene: TRBJ1-5; CDR3 DNA: TGCAGTGCTAGACGTCCCGGGACAGGGAGTCAGCCCCAGCATTTT; CDR3 protein: CSARRPGTGSQPQHF